The 12 T cell receptor beta chains below were found in one sample sequenced in a study of T cells in Graves' hyperthyroidism and ophthalmopathy. Amplification of TCR beta CDR3 regions was performed using RNA transcripts as template. HTBI primers were employed in a first-round RT-PCR of the TCR CDR3. TCRdb reanalysed the multiplex PCR reads using MiXCR and keeps one entry per CDR3 protein. Of around 350,000 distinct CDR3 sequences listed, approximately 14% are singletons. Sequenced sample: blood. The receptors here all came from a young woman with Graves' hyperthyroidism that later progressed to Graves' ophthalmopathy.

The chain recombines TRBV5-4 with TRBJ2-1, with a tentative D call TRBD2 (5 bases). V lost 0 bases and J lost 10, with 8 bases in between. The CDR3 covers 12 residues. Per germline, CDR1 SGHNT and CDR2 YYREEE (reference sequence). The DNA of the CDR3 is TGTGCCAGCAGCTTGGAGCGGCAGGAGCAGTTCTTC. Protein product: CASSLERQEQFF.

Many counts were recorded for this clonotype. This chain uses TRBV20-1 with TRBJ2-1, with D unclear. The V gene lost 3 bases and the J gene lost 4 bases, with 10 bases spanning the gap. The CDR3 has 13 amino acids. In germline, CDR1 is DFQATT, CDR2 SNEGSKA (reference sequence). As DNA, the CDR3 is TGCAGTGCTAGCAGACAAAATTACAATGAGCAGTTCTTC. It codes for CSASRQNYNEQFF.

This clonotype was recorded many times. This chain uses TRBV28 with TRBJ2-7; 8 nucleotides align to TRBD2. The CDR3 sequence is 15 residues long. V was pared by 6 bases and J by 7 bases, with 14 bases of the junction left unmatched. The germline V gene encodes CDR1 MDHEN and CDR2 SYDVKM. Here the CDR3 reads CASRANGGGNGEQYF. Written as DNA, the CDR3 is TGTGCCAGCAGAGCCAACGGGGGGGGCAATGGGGAGCAGTACTTC.

The chain joins TRBV2 to TRBJ2-1; TRBD2 agrees at 8 bases. V shed 10 bases and J 6 bases; nucleotides not matched to a gene: 8. CDR3 size: 13 residues. Germline V lookup: CDR1 SNHLY, CDR2 FYNNEI. CDR3 amino acids: CATIRGGANEQFF. The CDR3 DNA reads as TGTGCCACCATCCGGGGGGGCGCCAATGAGCAGTTCTTC.

This clonotype occurred a few times. V and J are TRBV5-4 and TRBJ1-2; D gene unclear. CDR1 and CDR2 (germline): SGHNT, YYREEE (reference sequence). The V end was cut by 4 bases, the J end by 1 base, with 11 bases between. This CDR3 has 14 amino acids. The CDR3 nucleotides read TGTGCCAGCAGCCCCAGGACGGATAACTATGGCTACACCTTC. Translation: CASSPRTDNYGYTF.

This clonotype was counted many times. This chain links TRBV6-1 with TRBJ2-3, with D maybe TRBD1 (5 bases). The CDR3 is made up of 15 amino acids. V was shortened by 1 base and J by 4 bases, with 12 bases between the two germline ends. CDR1 is MNHNS and CDR2 is SASEGT in the germline V gene. CDR3: CASSEGQGQADTQYF. The CDR3 region has the DNA TGTGCCAGCAGTGAAGGCCAGGGCCAGGCAGATACGCAGTATTTT.

Many counts were recorded for this clonotype. The chain links TRBV4-2 to TRBJ2-7; 9 bases are a match to TRBD1. J was trimmed by 5 bases and V by 1 base; bases with no gene match: 6. Per the germline V gene, CDR1 is LGHNA and CDR2 is YNFKEQ. The CDR3 consists of 15 residues. The CDR3 nucleotides read TGTGCCAGCAGCCAAGGGGACAGGGAAGGCGACGAGCAGTACTTC. Its protein product is CASSQGDREGDEQYF.

This chain joins TRBV18 and TRBJ2-7, with D perhaps TRBD2 (5 bases). Germline V gene data show CDR1 as KGHSH and CDR2 as LQKENI. Trimming pared 5 bases from V and 3 bases from J, leaving 11 bases between. This CDR3 has 13 amino acids. CDR3 nucleotide sequence: TGTGCCAGCTCAGTCGGGGAAAACTACGAGCAGTACTTC. Encoded protein: CASSVGENYEQYF.

This clonotype was recorded at least ten times. The chain links TRBV28 to TRBJ1-2; tentatively, D is TRBD1 (6 bases). The CDR3 length is 14 residues. Trimming pared 3 bases from V and 6 bases from J, leaving 14 bases between. Germline CDR1 and CDR2: MDHEN and SYDVKM. The CDR3 DNA reads as TGTGCCAGCAGTTTGTGGACAGCTGGCGATGGCTACACCTTC. It yields the protein CASSLWTAGDGYTF.

A few counts support this clonotype. The chain has TRBV4-3 and TRBJ2-7; D may be TRBD2 (6 bases). CDR3 size: 16 residues. V lost 0 bases, J lost 1 base, and 13 bases lay in between. Germline V gives CDR1 LGHNA, CDR2 YSLEER. The CDR3 spells CASSQEYGSRSYEQYF. In DNA, the CDR3 is TGCGCCAGCAGCCAAGAGTACGGGAGTCGTTCCTACGAGCAGTACTTC.

To note about this clonotype: Given a much more abundant clone one base away, this may be a read error. The chain has TRBV20-1 and TRBJ2-3; no clear D. With 5 bases removed from V and 0 bases from J, the gap between germline ends came to 9 bases. Germline loops: CDR1 DFQATT, CDR2 SNEGSKA (reference sequence). This CDR3 has 13 residues. The CDR3 here is CSAPGRSTDTQYF. CDR3 sequence (DNA): TGCAGTGCTCCTGGTCGGAGCACAGATACGCAGTATTTT.

Regarding this clonotype: A much more abundant neighbour one base away suggests this may be a read error. This CDR3 is missing its conserved last phenylalanine or tryptophan, likely due to a read error. The chain couples TRBV28 to TRBJ1-3; D is ambiguous. V was clipped by 4 bases and J by 5 bases, with 6 bases between them. Germline V gene lookup returns CDR1 MDHEN and CDR2 SYDVKM. CDR3 length: 12 amino acids. CDR3 region: CASSSMRNTIYL. CDR3 nucleotide sequence: TGTGCCAGCAGTTCGATGAGAAACACCATATATCTT.